A single sample is the source of the 23 T cell receptor beta chains below, sequenced in a study of blood T cell repertoires in COVID-19. Only in-frame clones appear in the TCRdb table, and some are missing; sequencing was by immunoSEQ multiplex PCR. Of about 270,000 clones listed, over 70% were seen once; the top ten hold 8% to 9.5%. The source material was peripheral blood. These receptors came from a human donor in a cohort sampled during active COVID-19.

Points on this clone: The sample has other DNA sequences that encode this CDR3 too. The chain recombines TRBV5-4 with TRBJ1-3; 7 positions agree with TRBD1. There are 14 residues in the CDR3. CDR1 is SGHNT and CDR2 is YYREEE in the germline V gene (reference sequence). The J segment lost 2 bases and the V segment lost 4 bases, leaving 3 bases of the junction unmatched. CDR3 amino acids: CASSLQGAGNTIYF. CDR3 sequence (DNA): TGTGCCAGCAGCCTGCAGGGGGCTGGAAACACCATATATTTT. The full variable domain, in which reference TRBV5-4 and TRBJ1-3 provide the parts outside the CDR3, is ETGVTQSPTHLIKTRGQQVTLRCSSQSGHNTVSWYQQALGQGPQFIFQYYREEENGRGNFPPRFSGLQFPNYSSELNVNALELDDSALYLCASSLQGAGNTIYFGEGSWLTVV.

This clone appeared a single time. The chain has TRBV4-1 and TRBJ2-2; TRBD2 matches 12 bases. Per germline, CDR1 MGHRA and CDR2 YSYEKL. Trimming removed 2 bases from V and 6 bases from J; junction bases left unmatched: 10. The CDR3 covers 18 residues. The CDR3 here is CASSQRLAGGGSAGELFF. The DNA for the CDR3 is TGCGCCAGCAGCCAACGGCTAGCGGGGGGGGGCTCCGCCGGGGAGCTGTTTTTT.

The rearrangement links TRBV5-1 to TRBJ2-7; 15 nucleotides line up with TRBD2. The CDR3 is 15 residues long. Per the germline V gene, CDR1 is SGHRS and CDR2 is YFSETQ. Trimming at V came to 3 bases and at J to 6 bases, leaving 4 bases not matched to a gene. The CDR3: CASSWTSGRVGEQYF. In DNA form, the CDR3 reads TGCGCCAGCAGCTGGACTAGCGGGAGGGTAGGCGAGCAGTACTTC. The variable domain in full, completed from reference TRBV5-1 and TRBJ2-7, reads KAGVTQTPRYLIKTRGQQVTLSCSPISGHRSVSWYQQTPGQGLQFLFEYFSETQRNKGNFPGRFSGRQFSNSRSEMNVSTLELGDSALYLCASSWTSGRVGEQYFGPGTRLTVT.

This clone occurred once. CDR3: CASRTGVQETQYF. CDR3 sequence (DNA): TGTGCCAGCAGAACGGGTGTCCAAGAGACCCAGTACTTC. The chain combines TRBV6-6 with TRBJ2-5; D is unclear. Trimming cost V 6 bases and J 1 base, with 9 bases left between them. CDR1 and CDR2 (germline): MNHNY, SVGAGI (reference sequence). The CDR3 is 13 amino acids.

The chain joins TRBV4-2 to TRBJ2-7; tentative D call: TRBD2 (5 bases). The CDR3 contains 14 residues. V lost 1 base and J 0 bases, leaving 7 bases between the germline ends. CDR1 and CDR2 (germline): LGHNA, YNFKEQ. CDR3 nucleotide sequence: TGTGCCAGCAGCCAAGTTCGGGACTCCTACGAGCAGTACTTC. It specifies CASSQVRDSYEQYF.

V usage is TRBV6-5 and J usage is TRBJ2-3; D call uncertain. Germline CDR1 and CDR2: MNHEY and SVGAGI. The CDR3 has 15 residues. The V gene lost 10 bases and the J gene lost 1 base, with 18 bases spanning the gap. The CDR3, as DNA: TGTGCCACCCGTCCCGTGGTAGCCGGCACAGATACGCAGTATTTT. As protein: CATRPVVAGTDTQYF.

CDR3 nucleotides: TGTGCCAGCAGTCAACAGGGGGCTCTTCTAAACACCGGGGAGCTGTTTTTT. Its translation: CASSQQGALLNTGELFF. The J gene is TRBJ2-2, the V gene TRBV6-4; 9 bases agree with TRBD1. In germline, CDR1 is MRHNA, CDR2 SNTAGT. This CDR3 has 17 amino acids. J lost 2 bases, V lost 5 bases, and 9 bases had no gene match.

The chain recombines TRBV14 with TRBJ2-5; possible D gene TRBD2, 5 bases. The J call may be wrong; the DNA end is better matched by TRBJ2-7. The CDR3 totals 13 residues. Germline V gene data show CDR1 as SGHDN and CDR2 as FVKESK. Here the CDR3 reads CASSQDRLAEQYF. The DNA of the CDR3 is TGTGCCAGCAGCCAAGATCGGCTAGCCGAGCAGTACTTC.

This clone was recorded at least ten times. The rearrangement joins TRBV4-1 to TRBJ1-2; D is perhaps TRBD1 (5 bases). Trimming left V 0 bases short and J 8 bases short, with 16 bases between. This CDR3 spans 15 amino acids. CDR1 MGHRA and CDR2 YSYEKL come from the germline V gene. The CDR3 sequence is CASSQDSAGNVGYTF. Here the CDR3 DNA reads TGCGCCAGCAGCCAAGACTCGGCAGGGAATGTAGGCTACACCTTC.

J is TRBJ1-1 and V is TRBV7-9; D is ambiguous. The V gene's germline CDR1 is SEHNR and CDR2 FQNEAQ (reference sequence). The CDR3 runs to 12 residues. The V gene lost 4 bases and the J gene lost 6 bases, with 9 bases spanning the gap. CDR3 protein: CASSSGSAEAFF. CDR3 coding DNA: TGTGCCAGCAGCTCCGGTTCGGCTGAAGCTTTCTTT.

This clone was counted once. The chain uses TRBV3-1 (or the pseudogene TRBV3-2) and TRBJ2-1, with D perhaps TRBD2 (6 bases). Trimming cost V 0 bases and J 9 bases, with 15 bases left between them. Germline V gene sequence: CDR1 LGHDT, CDR2 YNNKEL (reference sequence). This CDR3 region has 15 residues. The CDR3 DNA reads as TGTGCCAGCAGCCAAGAGCTGTTGACTAGAGGTGAGCAGTTCTTC. This encodes CASSQELLTRGEQFF.

The rearrangement links TRBV19 to TRBJ1-2, with D uncertain. Germline loops: CDR1 LNHDA, CDR2 SQIVND (reference sequence). Trimming took off 6 bases at V and 5 bases at J, with 10 bases between the two ends. The CDR3 totals 12 residues. DNA of the CDR3: TGTGCCAGTAGCCGGACTGAATATGGCTACACCTTC. Residues: CASSRTEYGYTF.

The rearrangement uses TRBV18 and TRBJ1-1, with D hard to call. Trimming removed 10 bases at V and 5 bases at J, with 8 bases between. CDR3 length: 10 residues. CDR1 and CDR2 from the germline V gene are KGHSH and LQKENI. The CDR3 sequence is CATARTEAFF. The CDR3 DNA sequence: TGTGCCACCGCCCGGACTGAAGCTTTCTTT. Together with reference TRBV18 and TRBJ1-1, the CDR3 gives the full variable domain: NAGVMQNPRHLVRRRGQEARLRCSPMKGHSHVYWYRQLPEEGLKFMVYLQKENIIDESGMPKERFSAEFPKEGPSILRIQQVVRGDSAAYFCATARTEAFFGQGTRLTVV.

The chain uses TRBV18 and TRBJ1-1, with D tentatively TRBD1 (5 bases). This CDR3 spans 14 amino acids. Germline loops: CDR1 KGHSH, CDR2 LQKENI. Between the trimmed V and J ends, which lost 5 bases and 1 base, there was a span of 11 bases. The CDR3 loop is CASSTGHPNTEAFF. Here the CDR3 DNA reads TGTGCCAGCTCAACCGGACACCCGAACACTGAAGCTTTCTTT.

The rearrangement links TRBV11-3 to TRBJ1-5; 10 bases match TRBD1. This CDR3 has 14 residues. The V gene end was trimmed by 2 bases and the J gene end by 6 bases; junction bases not matched to a gene: 1. Germline lookup yields CDR1 SGHNT and CDR2 YENEEA. The CDR3 loop is CASSLWDRGQPQHF. The DNA for the CDR3 is TGTGCCAGCAGCTTATGGGACAGGGGTCAGCCCCAGCATTTT.

The chain recombines TRBV27 with TRBJ1-1; 12 nucleotides match TRBD1. Trimming cost V 5 bases and J 11 bases; bases outside gene matches: 15. Germline assignment: CDR1 MNHEY and CDR2 SMNVEV (reference sequence). The CDR3 consists of 16 residues. Here the CDR3 reads CASSLSGDRGPVEAFF. Written as DNA, the CDR3 is TGTGCCAGCAGTCTTTCCGGGGACAGGGGGCCGGTGGAGGCTTTCTTT.

V is TRBV28 and J is TRBJ2-1, with TRBD2 identical over 8 bases. CDR1 and CDR2 from the germline V gene are MDHEN and SYDVKM. CDR3 length: 15 amino acids. V lost 6 bases and J lost 8; bases outside the gene matches: 12. The CDR3 DNA follows: TGTGCCAGCAGCCCCCCCAAGCGGGGGACGCATGAGCAGTTCTTC. It is translated as CASSPPKRGTHEQFF.

The rearrangement joins TRBV10-3 to TRBJ1-1, with TRBD1 matching 9 bases. Trimming took 6 bases from V and 6 from J; bases not matched to a gene: 11. The CDR3 has 15 residues. Germline values: CDR1 ENHRY, CDR2 SYGVKD. The CDR3 DNA sequence: TGTGCCATCAGCGGTAGGGACAGGGATTACGCTGAAGCTTTCTTT. Translating gives CAISGRDRDYAEAFF.

This chain connects TRBV2 to TRBJ2-3; D not resolved. The CDR3 extends over 13 amino acids. CDR1 and CDR2 from the germline V gene are SNHLY and FYNNEI. V was trimmed by 7 bases and J by 2 bases, leaving 10 bases between them. The CDR3 nucleotides read TGTGCCAGCAAGTATGGGCACACAGATACGCAGTATTTT. Its protein is CASKYGHTDTQYF.

V gene TRBV19 combines with J gene TRBJ1-2; no clear D gene. Trimming took 7 bases from V and 7 from J, leaving 16 bases between them. CDR1 and CDR2 from the germline V gene are LNHDA and SQIVND (reference sequence). The CDR3 length is 13 residues. In DNA form, the CDR3 reads TGTGCCAGTACTCTGCGGGATCAGGTTGGCTACACCTTC. The encoded protein is CASTLRDQVGYTF.

The J gene is TRBJ1-5, the V gene TRBV18, with TRBD1 identical over 10 bases. The V segment lost 6 bases and the J segment 7 bases; nucleotides outside the gene matches: 9. The CDR3 loop spans 15 amino acids. CDR1 and CDR2 (germline): KGHSH, LQKENI. The CDR3 nucleotides are TGTGCCAGCTCGCTGACAGGGGGCGCCGGGCAGCCCCAGCATTTT. Protein sequence: CASSLTGGAGQPQHF. The full variable domain, with the rest looked up from reference TRBV18 and TRBJ1-5, is NAGVMQNPRHLVRRRGQEARLRCSPMKGHSHVYWYRQLPEEGLKFMVYLQKENIIDESGMPKERFSAEFPKEGPSILRIQQVVRGDSAAYFCASSLTGGAGQPQHFGDGTRLSIL.

The chain is built from TRBV5-4 and TRBJ2-2; D possibly corresponds to TRBD1 (6 bases). The CDR3 contains 15 residues. From germline, CDR1 is SGHNT and CDR2 YYREEE (reference sequence). V was pared by 4 bases and J by 4 bases, with 14 bases between. This CDR3 is CASSALQGPTGELFF. CDR3 coding DNA: TGTGCCAGCAGCGCTTTACAGGGTCCCACCGGGGAGCTGTTTTTT.

This chain uses TRBV11-1 with TRBJ2-2; D unresolved. V was cut by 2 bases and J by 5 bases, with 9 bases left in between. The CDR3 covers 14 residues. The germline V gene encodes CDR1 SGHAT and CDR2 FQDESV (reference sequence). The CDR3: CASSLIRETGELFF. CDR3 coding DNA: TGTGCCAGCAGCTTAATTCGCGAAACCGGGGAGCTGTTTTTT.